The TCR beta chain described here comes from a study of response to subunit inactivated influenza vaccine. Study-level findings and limits: It was the authors' suggestion that each seasonal influenza vaccination recruits few new T cells.

As concerns this clonotype: The antigen is unknown.

Germline V gene lookup returns CDR1 LGHNA and CDR2 YNFKEQ. The CDR3 loop spans 14 amino acids. V gave up 0 bases and J gave up 6 bases, with 10 bases separating them. TCRdb reanalysed the RT-PCR reads using MiXCR and keeps one entry per CDR3 protein. The repertoire has about 520,000 distinct CDR3 sequences, roughly 7.6% of them found once; the top ten carry about 12%. The chain combines TRBV4-2 with TRBJ2-3, with D unclear. This specimen was PBMCs from blood, taken less than 30 months after vaccination. The TCR comes from a man in his fifties or sixties who received an inactivated influenza vaccine. The CDR3 reads CASSQDPHRDTQYF. For the CDR3, the DNA is TGTGCCAGCAGCCAAGATCCCCACCGCGATACGCAGTATTTT.